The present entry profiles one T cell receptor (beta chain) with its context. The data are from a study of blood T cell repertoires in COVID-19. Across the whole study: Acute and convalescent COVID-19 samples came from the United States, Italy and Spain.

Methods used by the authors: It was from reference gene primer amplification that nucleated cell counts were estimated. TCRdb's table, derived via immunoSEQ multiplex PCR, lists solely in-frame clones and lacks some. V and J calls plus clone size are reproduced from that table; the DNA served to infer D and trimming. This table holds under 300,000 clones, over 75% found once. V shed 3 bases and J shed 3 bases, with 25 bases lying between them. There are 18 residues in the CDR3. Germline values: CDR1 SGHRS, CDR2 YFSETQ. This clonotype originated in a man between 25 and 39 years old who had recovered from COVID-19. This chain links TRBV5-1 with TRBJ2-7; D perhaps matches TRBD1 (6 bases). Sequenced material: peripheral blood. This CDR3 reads CASSWDILGTTTIYEQYF. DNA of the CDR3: TGCGCCAGCAGCTGGGACATACTCGGGACGACTACCATCTACGAGCAGTACTTC.